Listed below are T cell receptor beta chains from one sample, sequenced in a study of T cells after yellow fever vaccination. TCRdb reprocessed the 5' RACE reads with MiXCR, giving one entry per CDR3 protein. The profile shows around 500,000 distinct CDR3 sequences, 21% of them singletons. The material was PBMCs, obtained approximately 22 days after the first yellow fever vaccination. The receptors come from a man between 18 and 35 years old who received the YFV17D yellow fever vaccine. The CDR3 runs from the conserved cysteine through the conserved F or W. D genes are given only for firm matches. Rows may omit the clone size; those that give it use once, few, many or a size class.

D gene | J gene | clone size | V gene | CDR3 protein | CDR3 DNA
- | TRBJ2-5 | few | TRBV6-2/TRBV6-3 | CASSLDPDRTQETQYF | TGTGCCAGCAGCCTCGACCCCGACAGGACCCAAGAGACCCAGTACTTC
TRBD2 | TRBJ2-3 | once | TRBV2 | CASSGVGVSGGKTDTQYF | TGTGCCAGCAGTGGTGTAGGGGTGAGCGGGGGGAAGACAGATACGCAGTATTTT
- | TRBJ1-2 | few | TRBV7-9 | CASSAGTAIYGYTF | TGTGCCAGCAGCGCCGGGACGGCTATCTATGGCTACACCTTC
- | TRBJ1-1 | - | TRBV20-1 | CSAREFGRGPAAEAFF | TGCAGTGCTAGAGAATTCGGGCGGGGCCCCGCGGCTGAAGCTTTCTTT
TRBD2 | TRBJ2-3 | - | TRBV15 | CATSRVGGGYTDTQYF | TGTGCCACCAGCAGAGTTGGCGGGGGATATACAGATACGCAGTATTTT
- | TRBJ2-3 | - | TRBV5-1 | CASSQGSGSDTQYF | TGCGCCAGCTCACAGGGATCGGGGTCAGATACGCAGTATTTT
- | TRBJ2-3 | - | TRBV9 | CASSSTTATFSTDTQYF | TGTGCCAGCAGCTCTACTACGGCTACCTTTAGCACAGATACGCAGTATTTT
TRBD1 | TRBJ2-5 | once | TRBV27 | CASSPSLDRDQETQYF | TGTGCCAGCAGTCCGAGCCTTGACAGGGACCAAGAGACCCAGTACTTC
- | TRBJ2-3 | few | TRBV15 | CATSAPEGTQYF | TGTGCCACCAGCGCGCCCGAGGGTACGCAGTATTTT
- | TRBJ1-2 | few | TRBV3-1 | CASSQAAGYTF | TGTGCCAGCAGCCAAGCTGCAGGCTACACCTTC
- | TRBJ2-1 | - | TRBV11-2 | CASSPLDLYNNEQFF | TGTGCCAGCAGCCCATTGGACCTCTATAACAATGAGCAGTTCTTC
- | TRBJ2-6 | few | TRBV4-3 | CASSQEMYGANVLTF | TGCGCCAGCAGCCAAGAAATGTATGGGGCCAACGTCCTGACTTTC
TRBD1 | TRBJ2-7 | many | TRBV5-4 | CASSLPGTGTYEQYF | TGTGCCAGCAGCCTACCTGGGACAGGGACATACGAGCAGTACTTC
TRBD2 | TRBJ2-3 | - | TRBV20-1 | CSASPGGGADTQYF | TGCAGTGCATCCCCGGGCGGGGGTGCAGATACGCAGTATTTT
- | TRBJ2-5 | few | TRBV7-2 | CASSLERQRETQYF | TGTGCCAGCAGCTTAGAACGGCAGAGGGAGACCCAGTACTTC
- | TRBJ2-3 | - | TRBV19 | CASSIYGGDTQYF | TGTGCCAGTAGTATTTATGGAGGGGATACGCAGTATTTT
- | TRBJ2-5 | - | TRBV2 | CAYRDSGAETQYF | TGTGCTTACCGGGACAGCGGGGCGGAGACCCAGTACTTC
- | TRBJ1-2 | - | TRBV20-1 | CSATATADYGYTF | TGCAGTGCTACTGCGACGGCGGACTATGGCTACACCTTC
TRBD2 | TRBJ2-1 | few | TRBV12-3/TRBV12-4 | CASRPGEGRTGNRNNEQFF | TGTGCCAGCAGACCGGGGGAGGGGCGGACGGGGAACCGGAACAATGAGCAGTTCTTC
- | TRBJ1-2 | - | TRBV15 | CATSRDPGTNYGYTF | TGTGCCACCAGCAGAGATCCGGGGACTAACTATGGCTACACCTTC
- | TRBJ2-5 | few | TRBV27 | CASSLLAGSYQETQYF | TGTGCCAGCAGTTTATTGGCAGGATCGTACCAAGAGACCCAGTACTTC
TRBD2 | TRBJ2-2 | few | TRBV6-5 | CASSYSGTSGTGELFF | TGTGCCAGCAGTTACTCGGGGACTAGCGGCACCGGGGAGCTGTTTTTT
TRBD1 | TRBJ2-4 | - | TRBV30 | CACRPWGTGAGWTKNIQYF | TGTGCCTGCCGCCCCTGGGGGACAGGGGCGGGGTGGACCAAAAACATTCAGTACTTC
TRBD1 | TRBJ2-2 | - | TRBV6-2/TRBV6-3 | CASSPPDRGNTGELFF | TGTGCCAGCAGTCCACCGGACAGGGGAAACACCGGGGAGCTGTTTTTT
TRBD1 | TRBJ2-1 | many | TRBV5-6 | CASSLLLTGFDEQFF | TGTGCCAGCAGCCTCCTCCTGACAGGGTTCGATGAGCAGTTCTTC
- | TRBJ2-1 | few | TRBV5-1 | CASSLVPGPYNEQFF | TGCGCCAGCAGCTTGGTGCCCGGGCCGTACAATGAGCAGTTCTTC
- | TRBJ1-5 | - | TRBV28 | CASSLWLNQPQHF | TGTGCCAGCAGTTTATGGCTCAATCAGCCCCAGCATTTT
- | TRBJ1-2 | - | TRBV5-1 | CASSDPPAPGGYTF | TGCGCCAGCAGCGATCCGCCCGCGCCGGGTGGCTACACCTTC
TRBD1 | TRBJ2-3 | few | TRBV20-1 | CSARGTGYADTQYF | TGCAGTGCTAGAGGGACAGGGTACGCAGATACGCAGTATTTT
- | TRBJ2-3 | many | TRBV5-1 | CASSLVDTQYF | TGTGCCAGCAGCTTGGTAGATACGCAGTATTTT
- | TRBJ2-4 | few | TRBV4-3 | CASSQSFGVGGGLAKNIQYF | TGCGCCAGCAGCCAATCCTTTGGAGTAGGGGGGGGCCTAGCCAAAAACATTCAGTACTTC
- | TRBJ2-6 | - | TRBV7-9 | CASLTGANVLTF | TGTGCCAGTTTAACTGGGGCCAACGTCCTGACTTTC
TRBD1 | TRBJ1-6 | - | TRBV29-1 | CSARQGDYENF | TGCAGCGCTCGACAGGGGGATTATGAAAACTTT
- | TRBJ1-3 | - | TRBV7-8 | CASSLVFPSGNTIYF | TGTGCCAGCAGCTTAGTTTTCCCGTCTGGAAACACCATATATTTT
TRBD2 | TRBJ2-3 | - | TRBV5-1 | CASSLLGLAGGPDTQYF | TGCGCCAGCAGCTTACTGGGACTAGCGGGGGGGCCGGATACGCAGTATTTT
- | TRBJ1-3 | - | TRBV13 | CASSSLGGPGNTIYF | TGTGCCAGCAGCTCCCTGGGCGGGCCTGGAAACACCATATATTTT
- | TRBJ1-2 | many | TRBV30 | CAWSQVDYGYTF | TGTGCCTGGAGTCAAGTAGACTATGGCTACACCTTC
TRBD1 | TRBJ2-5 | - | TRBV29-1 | CSVERTGEGTQYF | TGCAGCGTTGAACGGACAGGGGAGGGGACCCAGTACTTC
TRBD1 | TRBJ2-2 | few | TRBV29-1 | CSVEARQGHTGELFF | TGCAGCGTTGAAGCGCGACAGGGGCACACCGGGGAGCTGTTTTTT
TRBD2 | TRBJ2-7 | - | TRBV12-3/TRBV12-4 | CASSLVSGLKAYEQYF | TGTGCCAGCAGTCTAGTCTCGGGACTAAAAGCCTACGAGCAGTACTTC
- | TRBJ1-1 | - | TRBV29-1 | CSVERSEAFF | TGCAGCGTTGAACGGTCTGAAGCTTTCTTT
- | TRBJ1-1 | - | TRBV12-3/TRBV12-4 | CASSSSRGRAFF | TGTGCCAGCAGTTCCAGCAGGGGTCGCGCTTTCTTT